These 12 T cell receptor beta chains share one sample of origin, sequenced in a study of blood T cell repertoires in COVID-19. TCRdb's table, derived via immunoSEQ multiplex PCR, lists solely in-frame clones and lacks some. The table lists 60,000 or so clones, roughly 90% of them singletons. The sequenced sample was peripheral blood. The receptors were gathered from a human donor in a cohort sampled during active COVID-19.

This sequence joins TRBV5-4 and TRBJ2-5; TRBD2 matches 12 bases. With V trimmed by 0 bases and J by 3 bases, 0 bases remained unmatched. This CDR3 has 15 amino acids. Germline V gives CDR1 SGHNT, CDR2 YYREEE (reference sequence). CDR3 loop: CASSLGTSGKETQYF. Written as DNA, the CDR3 is TGTGCCAGCAGCTTGGGGACTAGCGGGAAAGAGACCCAGTACTTC.

This chain links TRBV7-2 with TRBJ2-3; the D gene is possibly TRBD2 (6 bases). CDR1 and CDR2 (germline): SGHTA, FQGNSA. The length of the CDR3 is 15 residues. Between the trimmed V and J ends, which lost 2 bases and 3 bases, there was a span of 12 bases. CDR3 amino acids: CASSLHGSRTDTQYF. CDR3 bases: TGTGCCAGCAGCTTACACGGGAGTAGGACAGATACGCAGTATTTT.

The V gene is TRBV7-9, the J gene TRBJ2-3; maybe TRBD2 (6 bases). Germline V gene lookup returns CDR1 SEHNR and CDR2 FQNEAQ (reference sequence). With 5 bases removed from V and 4 bases from J, the gap between germline ends came to 16 bases. The CDR3 covers 15 residues. CDR3 sequence (DNA): TGTGCCAGCAGCCCAGGGAGCCCGGGGGCAGATACGCAGTATTTT. The encoded protein is CASSPGSPGADTQYF.

J is TRBJ2-1 and V is TRBV24-1, with 9 bases fitting TRBD2. The CDR3 sequence is 16 residues long. The junction had 3 bases not matched to a gene; V was cut back by 4 bases and J by 0 bases. Per germline, CDR1 KGHDR and CDR2 SFDVKD. The CDR3 loop reads CATSEFSGSSYNEQFF. CDR3 in DNA: TGTGCCACCAGTGAGTTTAGCGGGAGCTCCTACAATGAGCAGTTCTTC.

The chain uses TRBV7-2 and TRBJ1-2, with 10 bases aligning to TRBD1. The CDR3 loop spans 18 amino acids. CDR1 is SGHTA, CDR2 FQGNSA, per germline. J gave up 8 bases and V 2 bases, and 17 bases lay outside the gene matches. CDR3 nucleotide sequence: TGTGCCAGCAGCTTAAGTAGAGGGGGACAGGGGTTCGTAGGCGGCTACACCTTC. Translating it yields CASSLSRGGQGFVGGYTF.

For the CDR3, the DNA is TGTGCCAGCAGCTTAAAGCGGGAGATTGAGCAGTACTTC. This codes for CASSLKREIEQYF. The genes are TRBV7-2 and TRBJ2-7; TRBD2 agrees at 8 bases. With 2 bases clipped from V and 7 bases from J, the junction kept 4 bases outside the gene matches. Per germline, CDR1 SGHTA and CDR2 FQGNSA. The CDR3 totals 13 residues. The whole variable domain, remainder taken from reference TRBV7-2 and TRBJ2-7, is GAGVSQSPSNKVTEKGKDVELRCDPISGHTALYWYRQSLGQGLEFLIYFQGNSAPDKSGLPSDRFSAERTGGSVSTLTIQRTQQEDSAVYLCASSLKREIEQYFGPGTRLTVT.

The chain has TRBV6-2 or TRBV6-3 and TRBJ2-7, with D perhaps TRBD2 (6 bases). Trimming pared 0 bases from V and 7 bases from J, leaving 10 bases between. CDR1 and CDR2 (germline): MNHEY, SVGEGT. The CDR3 is made up of 13 amino acids. This CDR3 is CASSYSEGLEQYF. The CDR3 region has the DNA TGTGCCAGCAGTTACTCGGAAGGACTAGAGCAGTACTTC.

The gene calls are TRBV7-9 and TRBJ2-7; 7 bases agree with TRBD2. The CDR3 has 14 amino acids. Unmatched junction bases numbered 7, after V lost 3 bases and J lost 5 bases. Per germline, CDR1 SEHNR and CDR2 FQNEAQ (reference sequence). For the CDR3, the DNA is TGTGCCAGCAGCTTGGAGGGAGGGCCCCACGAGCAGTACTTC. Translated: CASSLEGGPHEQYF.

The CDR3 sequence is CASSFASGGVYEKLFF. In nucleotides, the CDR3 is TGTGCCAGCAGCTTCGCCTCAGGGGGCGTGTATGAAAAACTGTTTTTT. V gene TRBV5-4 combines with J gene TRBJ1-4; TRBD1 matches at 8 bases. Germline CDR1 reads SGHNT; CDR2 reads YYREEE (reference sequence). CDR3 size: 16 residues. Trimming took 2 bases from V and 6 from J; bases not matched to a gene: 9.

The rearrangement uses TRBV10-3 and TRBJ2-3, with TRBD2 as a possible D gene (5 bases). Germline-derived CDR1 and CDR2 are ENHRY and SYGVKD. Between the trimmed V and J ends, which lost 6 bases and 5 bases, there was a span of 9 bases. The length of the CDR3 is 12 residues. The CDR3 DNA reads TGTGCCATCAGCGGAGCGGAAGATACGCAGTATTTT. This encodes CAISGAEDTQYF.

The chain couples TRBV28 to TRBJ2-7, with D possibly matching TRBD1 (7 bases). Trimming took off 2 bases at V and 2 bases at J, with 10 bases between the two ends. Germline lookup yields CDR1 MDHEN and CDR2 SYDVKM. The CDR3 contains 14 residues. The CDR3, as DNA: TGTGCCAGCAGTTTACCAGGGGGGACCTACGAGCAGTACTTC. Translating it yields CASSLPGGTYEQYF.

This chain joins TRBV4-3 and TRBJ2-5, with 7 bases fitting TRBD2. CDR1 is LGHNA and CDR2 is YSLEER in the germline V gene. CDR3 length equals 17 residues. V dropped 1 base and J dropped 1; count of bases not matched to a gene: 9. CDR3 nucleotides: TGCGCCAGCAGCCAAGCCTACGGGAGGACCTTCCAAGAGACCCAGTACTTC. This codes for CASSQAYGRTFQETQYF.